This TCR beta chain was found in a study of blood T cell repertoires in COVID-19. Study-wide background: The United States, Italy and Spain provided the acute and convalescent COVID-19 samples.

Authors' analysis steps: Amplification with reference gene primers provided the estimates of nucleated cell counts. Sequencing used immunoSEQ multiplex PCR; TCRdb keeps in-frame clones, though not all of them. That table gives V, J and clone size, and the DNA gave D and trimming. The table lists approximately 140,000 clones, 81% of them singletons. The J segment lost 2 bases and the V segment lost 5 bases, leaving 13 bases of the junction unmatched. CDR1 LNHDA and CDR2 SQIVND come from the germline V gene (reference sequence). The CDR3 covers 18 residues. The V and J genes are TRBV19 and TRBJ1-5; TRBD1 matches at 9 bases. This receptor was taken from a human donor with acute or convalescent COVID-19. The donor label of this sample is uncertain. The sample consisted of peripheral blood. The CDR3 loop is CASSVPGQGIGGNQPQHF. The CDR3 DNA is TGTGCCAGTAGTGTACCGGGACAGGGCATCGGCGGCAATCAGCCCCAGCATTTT.